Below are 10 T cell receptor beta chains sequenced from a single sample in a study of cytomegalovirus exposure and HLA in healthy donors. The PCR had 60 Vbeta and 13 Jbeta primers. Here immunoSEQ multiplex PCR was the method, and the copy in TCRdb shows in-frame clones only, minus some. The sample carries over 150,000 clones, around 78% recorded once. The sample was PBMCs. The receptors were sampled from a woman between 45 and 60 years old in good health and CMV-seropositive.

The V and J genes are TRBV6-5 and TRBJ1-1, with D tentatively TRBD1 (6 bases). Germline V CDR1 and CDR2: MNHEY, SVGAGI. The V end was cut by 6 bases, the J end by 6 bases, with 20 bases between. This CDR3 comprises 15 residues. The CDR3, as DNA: TGTGCCAGCAGCCACTGGGGGCAGTCGAATCCTGAAGCTTTCTTT. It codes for CASSHWGQSNPEAFF.

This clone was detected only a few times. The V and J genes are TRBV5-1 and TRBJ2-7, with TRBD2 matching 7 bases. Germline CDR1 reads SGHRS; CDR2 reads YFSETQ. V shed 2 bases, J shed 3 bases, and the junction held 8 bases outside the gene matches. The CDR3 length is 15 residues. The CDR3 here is CASSFQRGLNYEQYF. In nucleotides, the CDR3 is TGCGCCAGCAGCTTCCAGCGGGGCCTAAACTACGAGCAGTACTTC. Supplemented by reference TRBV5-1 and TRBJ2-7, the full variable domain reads KAGVTQTPRYLIKTRGQQVTLSCSPISGHRSVSWYQQTPGQGLQFLFEYFSETQRNKGNFPGRFSGRQFSNSRSEMNVSTLELGDSALYLCASSFQRGLNYEQYFGPGTRLTVT.

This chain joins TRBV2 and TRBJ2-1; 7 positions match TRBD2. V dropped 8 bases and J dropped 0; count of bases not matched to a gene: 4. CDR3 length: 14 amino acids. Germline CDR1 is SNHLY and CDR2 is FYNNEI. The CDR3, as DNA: TGTGCCAGCGGAACGGGAGGCTCCTACAATGAGCAGTTCTTC. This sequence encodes CASGTGGSYNEQFF.

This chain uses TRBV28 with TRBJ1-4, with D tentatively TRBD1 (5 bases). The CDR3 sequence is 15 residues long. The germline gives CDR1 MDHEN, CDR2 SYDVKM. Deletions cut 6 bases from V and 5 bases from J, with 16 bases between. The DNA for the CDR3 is TGTGCCAGCAGGGTGGGGGGGAACCGGAATGAAAAACTGTTTTTT. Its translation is CASRVGGNRNEKLFF.

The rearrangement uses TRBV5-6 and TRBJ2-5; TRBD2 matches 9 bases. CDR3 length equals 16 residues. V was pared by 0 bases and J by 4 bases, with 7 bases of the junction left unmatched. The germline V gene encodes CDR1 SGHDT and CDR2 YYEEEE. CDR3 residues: CASSLEISGGGETQYF. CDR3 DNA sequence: TGTGCCAGCAGCTTGGAGATTAGCGGGGGTGGAGAGACCCAGTACTTC.

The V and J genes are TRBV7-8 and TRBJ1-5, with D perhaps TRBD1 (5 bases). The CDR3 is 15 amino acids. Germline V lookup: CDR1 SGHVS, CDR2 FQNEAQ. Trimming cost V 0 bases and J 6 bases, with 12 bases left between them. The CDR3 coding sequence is TGTGCCAGCAGCTTAGCGGGAGGGGTCGGTCAGCCCCAGCATTTT. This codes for CASSLAGGVGQPQHF.

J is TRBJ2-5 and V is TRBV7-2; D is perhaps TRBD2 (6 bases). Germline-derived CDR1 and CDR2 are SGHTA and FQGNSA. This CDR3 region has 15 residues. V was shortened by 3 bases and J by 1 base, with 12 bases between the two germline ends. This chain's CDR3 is CASSLGRGSQETQYF. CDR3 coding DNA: TGTGCCAGCAGCTTGGGACGGGGGTCCCAAGAGACCCAGTACTTC.

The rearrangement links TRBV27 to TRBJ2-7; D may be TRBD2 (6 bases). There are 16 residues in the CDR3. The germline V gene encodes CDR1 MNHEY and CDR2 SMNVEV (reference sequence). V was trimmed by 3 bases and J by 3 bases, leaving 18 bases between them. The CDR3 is CASSFSGGRFVYEQYF. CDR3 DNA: TGTGCCAGCAGTTTTTCTGGGGGGAGGTTTGTCTACGAGCAGTACTTC.

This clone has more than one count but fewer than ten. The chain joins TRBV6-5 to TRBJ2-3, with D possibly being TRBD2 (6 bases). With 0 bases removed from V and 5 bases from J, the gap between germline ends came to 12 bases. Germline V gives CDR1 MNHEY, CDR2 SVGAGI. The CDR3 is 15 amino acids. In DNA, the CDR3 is TGTGCCAGCAGTTACTCGGGGGGATTGGGAGATACGCAGTATTTT. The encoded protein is CASSYSGGLGDTQYF.

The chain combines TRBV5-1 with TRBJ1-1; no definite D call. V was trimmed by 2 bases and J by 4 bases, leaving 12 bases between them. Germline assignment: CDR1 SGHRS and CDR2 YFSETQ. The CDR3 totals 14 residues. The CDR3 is CASSFTWYSTEAFF. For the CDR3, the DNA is TGCGCCAGCAGCTTCACGTGGTATAGCACTGAAGCTTTCTTT. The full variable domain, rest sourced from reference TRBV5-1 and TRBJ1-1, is KAGVTQTPRYLIKTRGQQVTLSCSPISGHRSVSWYQQTPGQGLQFLFEYFSETQRNKGNFPGRFSGRQFSNSRSEMNVSTLELGDSALYLCASSFTWYSTEAFFGQGTRLTVV.